The T cell receptor beta chain described here comes from a study of molecular identifiers for immune sequencing clone quantification. Notes on the study in general: Clone sizes could be underestimated for highly expanded clones when identical TCR molecules share a barcode. The study found clones above 20 RNA copies held over 98% of effector molecules and under 1% in naive cells.

In preparing bulk TCR libraries, previously described methods and listed TCR primers were used. MiXCR, run by TCRdb on the PCR reads, gives a single entry per CDR3 protein. Of about 640,000 distinct CDR3 sequences listed, 15% to 20% are singletons. This clonotype was counted ten times or more. Its specificity is not known. The material sequenced was naive CD8+ T cells from blood, with Jurkat cell RNA spiked in. Regarding subset: FACS-sorted CD8+CD4-CCR7+CD45RA+ naive T cells. This clonotype originated in a human donor in good health. Some libraries in this study had Jurkat cell RNA spiked in.

The CDR3 coding sequence is TGCAGCGTGTTGGGCAGCGGCAATCAGCCCCAGCATTTT. Translation gives CSVLGSGNQPQHF. The chain couples TRBV29-1 to TRBJ1-5; D gene ambiguous. Per the germline V gene, CDR1 is SQVTM and CDR2 is ANQGSEA. The V and J ends lost 6 bases and 2 bases respectively, with 11 bases between them. The CDR3 has 13 amino acids.